The 9 T cell receptor beta chains given below trace back to one sample, sequenced in a study of Graves' ophthalmopathy and Graves' hyperthyroidism. Investigators amplified TCR beta CDR3 regions from RNA transcripts. The workflow started with a first-round RT-PCR run with HTBI primers and then moved on to a second-round multiplex PCR. TCRdb ran MiXCR on the multiplex PCR reads and lists one entry per CDR3 protein. The table includes under 250,000 distinct CDR3 sequences, under 25% detected once. Sequencing was done on a sample of peripheral blood. The receptors were gathered from a woman aged 45 to 65 with Graves' ophthalmopathy.

This clonotype was observed at least ten times. The chain combines TRBV7-2 with TRBJ2-7; a weak D match, TRBD2 (5 bases). The germline gives CDR1 SGHTA, CDR2 FQGNSA. V was cut by 0 bases and J by 3 bases, with 9 bases left in between. This CDR3 is built from 14 residues. CDR3 coding DNA: TGTGCCAGCAGCTTAGCGTATGGAGGCTACGAGCAGTACTTC. This sequence encodes CASSLAYGGYEQYF.

The V call is TRBV12-3 or TRBV12-4, the J call TRBJ1-2; no clear D gene. The CDR3 is 15 amino acids. Trimming stripped 3 bases from V and 1 base from J, with 12 bases between. Here the CDR3 reads CASSFISRNNYGYTF. DNA for the CDR3: TGTGCCAGCAGTTTCATATCTAGGAATAACTATGGCTACACCTTC.

This clonotype was counted ten times or more. The chain couples TRBV6-1 to TRBJ1-1; TRBD1 might be the D (6 bases). The CDR3 extends over 14 amino acids. V lost 6 bases and J lost 8, with 19 bases in between. Germline CDR1 reads MNHNS; CDR2 reads SASEGT. The CDR3 DNA is TGTGCCAGCAGGCCGGTCGGGGGGCCAGGGGAAGCTTTCTTT. It encodes CASRPVGGPGEAFF.

This clonotype was seen repeatedly, ten times or more. V and J are TRBV2 and TRBJ1-2, with 7 bases that match TRBD1. This CDR3 has 14 amino acids. Looked up from germline, CDR1 is SNHLY and CDR2 is FYNNEI. Trimming took 6 bases from V and 0 from J; bases not matched to a gene: 4. CDR3: CASSRQGTNYGYTF. The CDR3 DNA reads as TGTGCCAGCAGCCGACAGGGTACTAACTATGGCTACACCTTC.

The sample holds a few counts of this clonotype. The chain carries TRBV10-3 and TRBJ1-1, with 8 bases lining up with TRBD1. CDR1 is ENHRY, CDR2 SYGVKD, per germline. The CDR3 has 12 residues. Germline trimming cut 11 bases from V and 1 base from J; bases unmatched to any gene: 3. The CDR3 bases are TGTGCCGCAGGGACAGGGAACACTGAAGCTTTCTTT. It translates to CAAGTGNTEAFF.

This clonotype has more than one count but fewer than ten. CDR3 sequence reads: CASSTSRDRASWELFF. CDR3 nucleotide sequence: TGTGCCAGCAGCACCTCCCGGGACAGGGCCTCTTGGGAGCTGTTTTTT. V usage is TRBV9 and J usage is TRBJ2-2; 9 bases agree with TRBD1. The CDR3 spans 16 residues. Germline V gives CDR1 SGDLS, CDR2 YYNGEE. The junction had 13 bases not matched to a gene; V was cut back by 4 bases and J by 9 bases.

This CDR3 is CATSDPGQGGGNIQYF. CDR3 nucleotides: TGTGCCACCAGTGATCCGGGACAGGGCGGAGGAAACATTCAGTACTTC. The V and J genes are TRBV24-1 and TRBJ2-4, with 9 bases fitting TRBD1. Germline CDR1 reads KGHDR; CDR2 reads SFDVKD. Trimming took 3 bases from V and 6 from J; bases not matched to a gene: 8. The length of the CDR3 is 16 residues.

This clonotype appeared many times. The chain has TRBV24-1 and TRBJ1-2, with TRBD1 matching 7 bases. Germline CDR1 KGHDR, CDR2 SFDVKD. With V trimmed by 6 bases and J by 6 bases, 6 bases remained unmatched. This CDR3 has 13 residues. The CDR3 spells CATSQDRRDGYTF. DNA for the CDR3: TGTGCCACCAGTCAGGACAGGCGGGATGGCTACACCTTC.

In its sample, this clonotype was seen many times. The chain uses TRBV20-1 and TRBJ2-7, with TRBD1 identical over 7 bases. There are 15 residues in the CDR3. Germline CDR1 is DFQATT and CDR2 is SNEGSKA (reference sequence). Trimming removed 6 bases from V and 7 bases from J; junction bases left unmatched: 18. CDR3 nucleotide sequence: TGCAGTGCCCCTACCCCGACAGGGCCACCTGGGGAGCAGTACTTC. Translated: CSAPTPTGPPGEQYF.